This T cell receptor beta chain is drawn from a study of T cell responses to AZD1222 COVID-19 vaccine. Trimming removed 5 bases from V and 4 bases from J; junction bases left unmatched: 11. Looked up from germline, CDR1 is LNHNV and CDR2 is YYDKDF (reference sequence). The CDR3 is 17 amino acids. Assay used: immunoSEQ multiplex PCR; TCRdb lists only in-frame clones, some missing. The sample carries 130,000 or so clones, 90% recorded once. The chain recombines TRBV15 with TRBJ2-2; 9 bases are a match to TRBD1. This clonotype was sampled from an adult who received the MenACWY meningococcal vaccine as a control. This sample comprised peripheral blood, obtained 28 days after the second dose of the MenACWY control vaccine. CDR3 amino acids: CATSPRGTGTATGELFF. The CDR3, as DNA: TGTGCCACCAGCCCAAGAGGGACAGGGACGGCCACCGGGGAGCTGTTTTTT.